This TCR beta chain is drawn from a study of cytomegalovirus exposure and HLA in healthy donors. Remarks on this clone: Its antigen remains unidentified.

Notes on the study in general: The classifier reportedly diagnosed cytomegalovirus status with high sensitivity and specificity. Later, an analysis showed that TCR beta chains associated with HLA were more clonally expanded than others that were equally common. A later look showed TCR association rates differing by HLA locus, highest for DRB1 and lowest for HLA-C. Looking again later, the authors saw that most CMV-associated TCR beta chains seemed HLA-restricted.

PCR primers comprised 60 Vbeta and 13 Jbeta primers. TCRdb's copy holds only in-frame clones and misses some; the assay was immunoSEQ multiplex PCR. The profile shows 100,000 to 150,000 clones, around 74% of them singletons. Germline CDR1 and CDR2: SGHRS and YFSETQ. CDR3 length: 12 residues. V gave up 3 bases and J gave up 3 bases, with 6 bases separating them. The source is a woman aged 50 to 65 in good health and CMV-seropositive. The material sequenced was PBMCs. The chain recombines TRBV5-1 with TRBJ1-2, with D unclear. This CDR3 reads CASSWEDYGYTF. The CDR3 DNA is TGCGCCAGCAGCTGGGAGGACTATGGCTACACCTTC.